These 13 T cell receptor beta chains came from one sample sequenced in a study of blood T cell repertoires in COVID-19. Assay: immunoSEQ multiplex PCR; the TCRdb copy retains only in-frame clones and omits some. The sample contains roughly 97,000 clones, approximately 87% of which appear only once. Specimen: peripheral blood. The receptors here all came from a man aged 50 or older with acute or convalescent COVID-19.

This clone showed up just a few times. This chain uses TRBV6-5 with TRBJ2-4; 8 bases map to TRBD2. The CDR3 runs to 13 residues. Trimming removed 6 bases from V and 6 bases from J; junction bases left unmatched: 4. Germline V lookup: CDR1 MNHEY, CDR2 SVGAGI. CDR3: CASSPGGANIQYF. The CDR3 DNA follows: TGTGCCAGCAGCCCGGGGGGGGCAAACATTCAGTACTTC.

In regard to this clone: A junction end diverges from the germline sequence, so it may reflect a read error. The gene calls are TRBV30 and TRBJ2-5; possibly TRBD2 for D (6 bases). Per the germline V gene, CDR1 is GTSNPN and CDR2 is SVGIG (reference sequence). CDR3 size: 11 residues. In nucleotides, the CDR3 is TGTGCCTGGAGTGCTGGGGACTTCGGAAACTTC. Its translation is CAWSAGDFGNF.

The rearrangement links TRBV2 to TRBJ2-2, with D unresolved. Trimming took off 4 bases at V and 0 bases at J, with 6 bases between the two ends. This CDR3 is built from 14 residues. Germline lookup yields CDR1 SNHLY and CDR2 FYNNEI. CDR3 residues: CASSVSPNTGELFF. The CDR3 region has the DNA TGTGCCAGCAGTGTCTCTCCGAACACCGGGGAGCTGTTTTTT.

The CDR3 protein is CASSPGQSIRNEQFF. CDR3 DNA: TGTGCCAGCAGTCCGGGACAGTCGATCCGGAATGAGCAGTTCTTC. The chain couples TRBV28 to TRBJ2-1; 7 nucleotides line up with TRBD1. V gave up 5 bases and J gave up 7 bases; unmatched junction bases: 11. This CDR3 is built from 15 residues. Germline loops: CDR1 MDHEN, CDR2 SYDVKM.

This clone has just a few counts. The chain has TRBV10-2 and TRBJ2-7; TRBD2 is a possible D gene (6 bases). Looked up from germline, CDR1 is WSHSY and CDR2 is SAAADI. The CDR3 is made up of 11 amino acids. Between the trimmed V and J ends, which lost 5 bases and 6 bases, there was a span of 8 bases. CDR3 amino acids: CASSLGGEQYF. The CDR3 DNA follows: TGCGCCAGCAGTCTCGGGGGCGAGCAGTACTTC.

The genes are TRBV5-1 and TRBJ1-3, with D hard to call. V lost 7 bases, J lost 2 bases, and 13 bases lay in between. Germline V gives CDR1 SGHRS, CDR2 YFSETQ. CDR3 length equals 14 residues. In nucleotides, the CDR3 is TGCGCCAGCTCCTCTTCGGGAACTGGAAACACCATATATTTT. Its translation is CASSSSGTGNTIYF.

This clone was detected a few times. The V and J genes are TRBV2 and TRBJ2-7, with D maybe TRBD1 (6 bases). The CDR3 is 13 residues long. V was cut by 7 bases and J by 2 bases, with 12 bases left in between. The germline V gene has CDR1 SNHLY and CDR2 FYNNEI. The CDR3 bases are TGTGCCAGCACCGGACAGTTCCCCTACGAGCAGTACTTC. It yields the protein CASTGQFPYEQYF.

V is TRBV7-9 and J is TRBJ2-3; 13 bases are shared with TRBD2. CDR3 length: 18 amino acids. Unmatched junction bases numbered 10, after V lost 6 bases and J lost 1 base. CDR1 SEHNR and CDR2 FQNEAQ come from the germline V gene (reference sequence). The CDR3 spells CASSSGLAGVGGTDTQYF. The CDR3 DNA reads TGTGCCAGCAGTTCAGGACTAGCGGGAGTGGGGGGCACAGATACGCAGTATTTT.

The chain links TRBV18 to TRBJ2-5; TRBD1 matches at 7 bases. Germline V lookup: CDR1 KGHSH, CDR2 LQKENI. Unmatched junction bases numbered 9, after V lost 4 bases and J lost 4 bases. There are 15 residues in the CDR3. The CDR3 loop is CASSRGRDRVETQYF. DNA for the CDR3: TGTGCCAGCTCACGCGGCCGAGACAGGGTAGAGACCCAGTACTTC.

This clone showed up just a few times. The genes are TRBV19 and TRBJ2-1; TRBD1 might be the D (5 bases). The CDR3 is 14 residues long. From germline, CDR1 is LNHDA and CDR2 SQIVND (reference sequence). Trimming took off 0 bases at V and 8 bases at J, with 11 bases between the two ends. DNA for the CDR3: TGTGCCAGTAGTATAGATTTCAGGGCACATGAGCAGTTCTTC. Its protein product is CASSIDFRAHEQFF.

The gene calls are TRBV5-5 and TRBJ2-1, with TRBD2 matching over 10 bases. V lost 3 bases, J lost 5 bases, and 5 bases stayed unmatched. CDR3 length: 15 residues. Germline V gives CDR1 SGHKS, CDR2 YYEKEE (reference sequence). The CDR3 DNA reads as TGTGCCAGCAGCTGGGGGACTAGCGTAGACAATGAGCAGTTCTTC. Encoded protein: CASSWGTSVDNEQFF.

The rearrangement links TRBV24-1 to TRBJ2-7, with a weak D call TRBD1 (6 bases). The CDR3 consists of 12 residues. Germline V gives CDR1 KGHDR, CDR2 SFDVKD. Trimming took 3 bases from V and 4 from J, leaving 6 bases between them. For the CDR3, the DNA is TGTGCCACCAGTGATACAGGGTACGAGCAGTACTTC. It encodes CATSDTGYEQYF.

This clone has only one observation. This CDR3 reads CASSLDVGSTDTQYF. Written as DNA, the CDR3 is TGTGCCAGCAGCTTAGATGTGGGCAGCACAGATACGCAGTATTTT. V gene TRBV11-3 combines with J gene TRBJ2-3; no clear D gene. Germline V gives CDR1 SGHNT, CDR2 YENEEA. The CDR3 contains 15 residues. Trimming took 0 bases from V and 0 from J, leaving 7 bases between them. The entire variable domain, with the rest obtained from reference TRBV11-3 and TRBJ2-3, is as follows: EAGVVQSPRYKIIEKKQPVAFWCNPISGHNTLYWYLQNLGQGPELLIRYENEEAVDDSQLPKDRFSAERLKGVDSTLKIQPAELGDSAVYLCASSLDVGSTDTQYFGPGTRLTVL.